A selection of T cell receptor beta chains follows, all from one sample in a study of shared T cell receptors in the human thymus. The table came from immunoSEQ multiplex PCR; TCRdb's copy has only in-frame clones and leaves some out. The data contain roughly 550,000 clones, 78% of them seen just once; the ten biggest clones take up more than 0.01%. The sample was also reused in another study, on human thymus T cells.

The source material was thymocytes. These receptors all come from a boy younger than two with a congenital heart defect. Both conserved end residues are part of each CDR3. A D gene is named only where the DNA matches it firmly. Expanded clones are given a class, and other clones once, few, many or no size at all.

j_gene,v_gene,abundance,d_gene,CDR3nt,CDR3aa
TRBJ2-1,TRBV7-7,once,.,TGTGCCAGCAGCTTAGCGCTTAAGGGGCCATACAATGAGCAGTTCTTC,CASSLALKGPYNEQFF
TRBJ2-7,TRBV27,.,TRBD1,TGTGCCAGCAGTTTTCACGGACAGGTCCCCTACGAGCAGTACTTC,CASSFHGQVPYEQYF
TRBJ1-1,TRBV5-1,.,.,TGCGCCAGCAGGTATCCGGGACAAACCACTGAAGCTTTCTTT,CASRYPGQTTEAFF
TRBJ2-7,TRBV15,few,TRBD1,TGTGCCACCAGCAGAAGACAGGGGATCGAGACCTACGAGCAGTACTTC,CATSRRQGIETYEQYF
TRBJ2-5,TRBV7-7,.,.,TGTGCCAGCAGCTTAGACAGCCAAGAGACCCAGTACTTC,CASSLDSQETQYF
TRBJ1-1,TRBV7-9,once,.,TGTGCCAGCAGCCCCGAGTCCCGGGGTACCACTGAAGCTTTCTTT,CASSPESRGTTEAFF
TRBJ2-7,TRBV10-2,.,.,TGCGCCAGCACCTTCTATCACCCCTACGAGCAGTACTTC,CASTFYHPYEQYF
TRBJ2-7,TRBV11-3,.,TRBD2,TGTGCCAGCAGCTTAGGGTGGACTAGCGGGAGCTCCTACGAGCAGTACTTC,CASSLGWTSGSSYEQYF
TRBJ2-1,TRBV29-1,once,.,TGCAGCGATTCTGGCGGAGAAGAGCAGTTCTTC,CSDSGGEEQFF
TRBJ2-3,TRBV18,.,TRBD2,TGTGCCAGCTCATCACAAGGGAGGGCAGATACGCAGTATTTT,CASSSQGRADTQYF
TRBJ1-1,TRBV20-1,.,TRBD1,TGCAGTGCTCACAGGGGGCAGGCTTTCTTT,CSAHRGQAFF
TRBJ2-1,TRBV7-2,.,TRBD2,TGTGCCAGCAGCCCCCTCGGGGCTAGCGGGAGGGGGAATGAGCAGTTCTTC,CASSPLGASGRGNEQFF
TRBJ2-7,TRBV4-1,.,.,TGCGCCAGCAGCCAAGATATAGGGGGCGAGCAGTACTTC,CASSQDIGGEQYF
TRBJ2-7,TRBV27,.,.,TGTGCCAGCAGTTTGTGGGCAGCCTACGAGCAGTACTTC,CASSLWAAYEQYF
TRBJ2-3,TRBV11-2,.,TRBD1,TGTGCCAGCAGCTTAGGGTACAGGGGAAGGACAGATACGCAGTATTTT,CASSLGYRGRTDTQYF
TRBJ2-1,TRBV27,.,.,TGTGCCAGCAGTTCCCTATGGGGAGTGGGCAATGAGCAGTTCTTC,CASSSLWGVGNEQFF
TRBJ2-7,TRBV5-6,.,TRBD1,TGTGCCAGCAGCTTGGCCCCCGACAGGGCCTACGAGCAGTACTTC,CASSLAPDRAYEQYF
TRBJ1-2,TRBV9,.,TRBD1,TGTGCCAGCAGCCCAAAGACGACAGGGGCAAGAGGCTACACCTTC,CASSPKTTGARGYTF
TRBJ2-7,TRBV7-8,once,.,TGTGCCAGCAGCTTAAGCCTGAGCTCCTACGAGCAGTACTTC,CASSLSLSSYEQYF
TRBJ2-3,TRBV14,.,.,TGTGCCAGCAGCCCCCTTGTGAGATCCACAGATACGCAGTATTTT,CASSPLVRSTDTQYF
TRBJ2-1,TRBV10-1,.,TRBD2,TGCGCCAGCAGTGAGCGGGAGGTCTCCTACAATGAGCAGTTCTTC,CASSEREVSYNEQFF
TRBJ1-1,TRBV5-1,few,TRBD1,TGCGCCAGCCGATCCGACCACAGGGGCATGAACACTGAAGCTTTCTTT,CASRSDHRGMNTEAFF
TRBJ2-2,TRBV11-3,.,TRBD1,TGTGCCAGCAGCCAGACAGGGATCGACACCGGGGAGCTGTTTTTT,CASSQTGIDTGELFF
TRBJ2-1,TRBV25-1,few,TRBD2,TGTGCCAGCAGTGAAAGCCCCAGTCTAGCGGTTTACAATGAGCAGTTCTTC,CASSESPSLAVYNEQFF
TRBJ2-3,TRBV27,few,TRBD2,TGTGCCAGCAGTTTAACCGGGAGGGCGGGAGATACGCAGTATTTT,CASSLTGRAGDTQYF
TRBJ1-4,TRBV6-1,.,.,TGTGCCAGCAGTGAAGAGGGGACATTTTGGGCTAATGAAAAACTGTTTTTT,CASSEEGTFWANEKLFF
TRBJ2-1,TRBV15,.,.,TGTGCCACCACCTTTTACAATGAGCAGTTCTTC,CATTFYNEQFF
TRBJ2-7,TRBV4-3,few,TRBD1,TGCGCCAGCAGCCAGAGACAGGGCTCCTACGAGCAGTACTTC,CASSQRQGSYEQYF
TRBJ2-1,TRBV27,.,TRBD2,TGTGCCAGCAGAACCCCGACTAGCGGACTGGGGAATGAGCAGTTCTTC,CASRTPTSGLGNEQFF
TRBJ1-3,TRBV4-3,.,.,TGCGCCAGCAGCCAAGACGGGGAGACGAGCTCTGGAAACACCATATATTTT,CASSQDGETSSGNTIYF
TRBJ2-3,TRBV11-2,few,TRBD1,TGTGCCAGCAGCTTACCCGACAGGGGGCTCACAGATACGCAGTATTTT,CASSLPDRGLTDTQYF
TRBJ1-5,TRBV19,.,.,TGTGCCAGTAGTATCCGGCAGGGCGGTTATCAGCCCCAGCATTTT,CASSIRQGGYQPQHF
TRBJ2-1,TRBV6-4,.,TRBD2,TGTGCCAGCAGTGAAGGCCGGAGGGTCAGGGAGGGTGGTGAGCAGTTCTTC,CASSEGRRVREGGEQFF
TRBJ2-2,TRBV2,.,TRBD1,TGTGCCAGCACCCCCCGGGACAGGGGCACCGGGGAGCTGTTTTTT,CASTPRDRGTGELFF
TRBJ2-1,TRBV5-8,.,TRBD1,TGTGCCAGCAGCACCAAGACAGGGGCCAATGAGCAGTTCTTC,CASSTKTGANEQFF
TRBJ2-5,TRBV9,.,TRBD2,TGTGCCAGCAGCCCCGGGGGTAGCGGGGGCCAAGAGACCCAGTACTTC,CASSPGGSGGQETQYF
TRBJ2-7,TRBV6-1,.,.,TGTGCCAGCAGGCACAGGCCACACTACGAGCAGTACTTC,CASRHRPHYEQYF
TRBJ2-7,TRBV10-3,.,TRBD1,TGTGCCATCAGTACAGGCGGGACAGGGATGTACGAGCAGTACTTC,CAISTGGTGMYEQYF
TRBJ2-4,TRBV4-2,.,TRBD2,TGTGCCAGCAGCCTACACCAGGGACTAGCGGGAGGGCCCTCGGGACTAGCCAAAAACATTCAGTACTTC,CASSLHQGLAGGPSGLAKNIQYF
TRBJ2-7,TRBV10-2,.,TRBD2,TGCGCCAGCACCGGACTAGCGCTCTCCTACGAGCAGTACTTC,CASTGLALSYEQYF